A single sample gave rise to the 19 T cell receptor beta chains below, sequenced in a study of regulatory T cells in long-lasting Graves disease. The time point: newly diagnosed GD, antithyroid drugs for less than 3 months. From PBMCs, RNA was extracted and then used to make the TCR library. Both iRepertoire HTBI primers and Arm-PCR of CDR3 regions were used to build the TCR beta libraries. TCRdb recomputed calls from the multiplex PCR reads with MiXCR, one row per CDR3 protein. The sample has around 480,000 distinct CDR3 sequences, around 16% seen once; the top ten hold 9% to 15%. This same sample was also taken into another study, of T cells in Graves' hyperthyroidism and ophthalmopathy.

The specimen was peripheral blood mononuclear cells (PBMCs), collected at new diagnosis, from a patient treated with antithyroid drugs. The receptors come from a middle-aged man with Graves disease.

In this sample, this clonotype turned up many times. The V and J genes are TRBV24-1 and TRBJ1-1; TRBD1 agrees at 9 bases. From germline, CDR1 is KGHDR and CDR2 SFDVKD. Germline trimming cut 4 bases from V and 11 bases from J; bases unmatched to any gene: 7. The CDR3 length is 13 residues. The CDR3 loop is CATSEPGTGHAFF. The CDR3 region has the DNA TGTGCCACCAGTGAACCCGGGACAGGGCATGCTTTCTTT.

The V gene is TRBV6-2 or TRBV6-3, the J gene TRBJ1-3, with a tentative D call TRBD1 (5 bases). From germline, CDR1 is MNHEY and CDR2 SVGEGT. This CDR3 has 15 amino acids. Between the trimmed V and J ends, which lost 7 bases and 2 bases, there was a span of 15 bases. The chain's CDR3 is CASINGGAPGNTIYF. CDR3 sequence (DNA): TGTGCCAGCATCAATGGAGGGGCTCCTGGAAACACCATATATTTT.

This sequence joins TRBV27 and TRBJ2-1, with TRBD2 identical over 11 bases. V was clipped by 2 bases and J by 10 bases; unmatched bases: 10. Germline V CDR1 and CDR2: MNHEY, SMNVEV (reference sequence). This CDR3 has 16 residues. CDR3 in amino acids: CASSLVIAGGPREQFF. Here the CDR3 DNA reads TGTGCCAGCAGTTTAGTAATAGCGGGAGGGCCGCGAGAGCAGTTCTTC.

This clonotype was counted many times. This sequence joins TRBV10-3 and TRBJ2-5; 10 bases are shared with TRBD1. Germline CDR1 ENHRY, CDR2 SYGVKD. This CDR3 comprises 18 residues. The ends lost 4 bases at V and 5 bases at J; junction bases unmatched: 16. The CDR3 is CAISATPGTGVFGETQYF. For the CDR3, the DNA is TGTGCCATCAGTGCGACCCCCGGGACAGGGGTCTTTGGGGAGACCCAGTACTTC.

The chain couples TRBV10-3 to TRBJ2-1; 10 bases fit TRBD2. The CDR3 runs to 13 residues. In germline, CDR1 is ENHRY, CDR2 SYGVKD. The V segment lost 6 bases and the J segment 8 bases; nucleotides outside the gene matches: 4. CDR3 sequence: CAISSGRGDEQFF. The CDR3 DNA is TGTGCCATCAGCAGCGGGAGGGGGGATGAGCAGTTCTTC.

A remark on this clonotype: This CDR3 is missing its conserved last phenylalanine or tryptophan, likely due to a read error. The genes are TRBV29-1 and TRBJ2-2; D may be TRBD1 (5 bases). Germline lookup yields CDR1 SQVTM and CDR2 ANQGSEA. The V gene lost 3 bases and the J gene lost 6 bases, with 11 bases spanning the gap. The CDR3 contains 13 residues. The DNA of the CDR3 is TGCAGCGTTGAGGCCAGGGAATCCGGGGAGCTGTTTTAT. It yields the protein CSVEARESGELFY.

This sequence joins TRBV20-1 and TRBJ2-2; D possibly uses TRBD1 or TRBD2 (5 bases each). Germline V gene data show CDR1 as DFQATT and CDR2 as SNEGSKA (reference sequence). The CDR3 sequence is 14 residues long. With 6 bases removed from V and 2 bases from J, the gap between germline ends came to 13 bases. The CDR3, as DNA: TGCAGTGCCCCCACCGGGACCAACACCGGGGAGCTGTTTTTT. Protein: CSAPTGTNTGELFF.

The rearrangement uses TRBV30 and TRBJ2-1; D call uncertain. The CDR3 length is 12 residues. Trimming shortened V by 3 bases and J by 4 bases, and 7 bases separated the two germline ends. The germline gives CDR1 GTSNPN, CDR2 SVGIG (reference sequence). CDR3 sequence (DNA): TGTGCCTGGAGCCAATGGTACAATGAGCAGTTCTTC. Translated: CAWSQWYNEQFF. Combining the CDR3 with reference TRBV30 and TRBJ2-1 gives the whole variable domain SQTIHQWPATLVQPVGSPLSLECTVEGTSNPNLYWYRQAAGRGLQLLFYSVGIGQISSEVPQNLSASRPQDRQFILSSKKLLLSDSGFYLCAWSQWYNEQFFGPGTRLTVL.

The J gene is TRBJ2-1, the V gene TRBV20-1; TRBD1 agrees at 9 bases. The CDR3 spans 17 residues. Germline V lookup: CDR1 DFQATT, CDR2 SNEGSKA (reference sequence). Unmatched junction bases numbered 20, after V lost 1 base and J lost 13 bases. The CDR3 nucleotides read TGCAGTGCTAGAGGGGGGACAGGGCAAGGACCCATCATACGACAGTTCTTC. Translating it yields CSARGGTGQGPIIRQFF.

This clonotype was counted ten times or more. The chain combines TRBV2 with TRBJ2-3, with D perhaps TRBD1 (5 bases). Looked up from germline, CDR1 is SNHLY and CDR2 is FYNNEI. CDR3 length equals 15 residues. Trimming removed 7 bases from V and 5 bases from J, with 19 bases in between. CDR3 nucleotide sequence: TGTGCCAGCACAGAGGTGGGCAGGGTAGTAGATACGCAGTATTTT. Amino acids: CASTEVGRVVDTQYF.

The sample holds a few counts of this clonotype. CDR3 in amino acids: CASSPQTGQNTEAFF. In DNA, the CDR3 is TGTGCCAGCAGCCCCCAGACAGGCCAGAACACTGAAGCTTTCTTT. The chain couples TRBV5-5 to TRBJ1-1; D possibly corresponds to TRBD1 (6 bases). The V end was cut by 4 bases, the J end by 1 base, with 14 bases between. Germline-derived CDR1 and CDR2 are SGHKS and YYEKEE (reference sequence). The CDR3 contains 15 residues.

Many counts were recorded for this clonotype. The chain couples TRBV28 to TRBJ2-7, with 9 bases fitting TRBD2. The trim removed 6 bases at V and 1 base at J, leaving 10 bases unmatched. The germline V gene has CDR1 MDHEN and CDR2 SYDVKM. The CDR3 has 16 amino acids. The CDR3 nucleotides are TGTGCCAGCAGAGAATTGGGGACTAGCACTTCCTACGAGCAGTACTTC. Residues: CASRELGTSTSYEQYF.

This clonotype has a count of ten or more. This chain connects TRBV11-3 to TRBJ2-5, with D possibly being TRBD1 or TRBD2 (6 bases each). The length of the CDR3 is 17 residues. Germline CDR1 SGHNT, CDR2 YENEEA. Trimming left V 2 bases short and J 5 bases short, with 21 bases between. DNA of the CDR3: TGTGCCAGCAGCTTACGGGGGCCGAGGGGGGAGCGGGAGACCCAGTACTTC. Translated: CASSLRGPRGERETQYF.

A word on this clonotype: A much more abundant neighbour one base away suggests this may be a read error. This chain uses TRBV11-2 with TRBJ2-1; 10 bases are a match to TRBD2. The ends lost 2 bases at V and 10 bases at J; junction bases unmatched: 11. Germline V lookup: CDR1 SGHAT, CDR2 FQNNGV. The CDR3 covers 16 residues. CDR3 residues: CASSLRLAGETYEQFF. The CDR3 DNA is TGTGCCAGCAGCTTAAGGCTAGCGGGAGAAACCTACGAGCAGTTCTTC.

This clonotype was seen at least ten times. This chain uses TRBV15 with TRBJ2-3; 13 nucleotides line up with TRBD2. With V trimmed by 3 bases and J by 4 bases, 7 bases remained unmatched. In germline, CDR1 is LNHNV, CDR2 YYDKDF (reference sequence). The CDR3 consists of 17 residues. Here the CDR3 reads CATSSGTGLAGADTQYF. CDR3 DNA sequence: TGTGCCACCAGCAGTGGAACCGGACTAGCGGGAGCAGATACGCAGTATTTT.

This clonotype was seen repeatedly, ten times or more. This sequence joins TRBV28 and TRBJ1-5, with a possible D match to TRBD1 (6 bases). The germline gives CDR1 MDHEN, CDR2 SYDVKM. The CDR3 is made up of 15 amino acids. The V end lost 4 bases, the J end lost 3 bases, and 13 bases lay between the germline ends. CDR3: CASSYFDRINQPQHF. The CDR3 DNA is TGTGCCAGCAGTTACTTCGACAGGATCAATCAGCCCCAGCATTTT.

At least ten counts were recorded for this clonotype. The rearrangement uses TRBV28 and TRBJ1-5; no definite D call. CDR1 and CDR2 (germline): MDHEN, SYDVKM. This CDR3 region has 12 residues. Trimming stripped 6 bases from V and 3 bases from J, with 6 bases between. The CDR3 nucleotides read TGTGCCAGCAGGGTCCTCAATCAGCCCCAGCATTTT. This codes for CASRVLNQPQHF.

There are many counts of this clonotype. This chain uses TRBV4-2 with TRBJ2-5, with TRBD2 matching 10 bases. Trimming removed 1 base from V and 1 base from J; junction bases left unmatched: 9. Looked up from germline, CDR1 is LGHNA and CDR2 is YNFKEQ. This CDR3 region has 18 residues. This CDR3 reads CASSQGRGGLAAQETQYF. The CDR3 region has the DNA TGTGCCAGCAGCCAAGGTCGGGGCGGACTAGCGGCCCAAGAGACCCAGTACTTC.

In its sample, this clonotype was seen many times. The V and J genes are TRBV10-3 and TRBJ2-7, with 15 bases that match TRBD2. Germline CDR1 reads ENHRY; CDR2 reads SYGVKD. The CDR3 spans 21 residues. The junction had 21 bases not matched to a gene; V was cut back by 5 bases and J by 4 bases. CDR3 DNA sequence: TGTGCCATCAGTAAACCGGTAAAGCCCGGGACTAGCGGGAGGATGGGATACGAGCAGTACTTC. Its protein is CAISKPVKPGTSGRMGYEQYF.